The 19 T cell receptor beta chains reported below all come from one sample, sequenced in a study of T-cell reconstitution after alpha-beta-depleted transplantation in children. Molecular barcoding with unique molecular identifiers was used for the TCRbeta library. TCRdb reanalysed the PCR reads using MiXCR and keeps one entry per CDR3 protein. The sample includes 110,000 or so distinct CDR3 sequences, approximately 6.4% of them seen just once. Material: PBMCs, mostly from graft donor cells, obtained 360 days after TCRalphabeta/CD19-depleted stem cell transplant. The receptors shown here come from a male patient aged 2 to 10 who had a stem cell transplant for acute lymphoblastic leukemia, so the T cells may come from the graft donor.

This clonotype was detected many times. The genes are TRBV24-1 and TRBJ2-5, with 9 positions matching TRBD1. CDR1 KGHDR and CDR2 SFDVKD come from the germline V gene. There are 18 residues in the CDR3. Germline trimming cut 3 bases from V and 1 base from J; bases unmatched to any gene: 11. The CDR3 DNA reads as TGTGCCACCAGTGATAGGACAGGGGCCGGAGGGCTCCAAGAGACCCAGTACTTC. As protein: CATSDRTGAGGLQETQYF.

This clonotype was observed a few times. This rearrangement joins TRBV6-5 to TRBJ1-2; 11 bases map to TRBD1. CDR3 length equals 15 residues. The junction had 3 bases not matched to a gene; V was cut back by 2 bases and J by 4 bases. Per germline, CDR1 MNHEY and CDR2 SVGAGI. CDR3 loop: CASSYGQGAVYGYTF. In nucleotides, the CDR3 is TGTGCCAGCAGTTACGGACAGGGGGCGGTCTATGGCTACACCTTC.

In its sample, this clonotype was seen many times. This sequence joins TRBV24-1 and TRBJ1-5; D is ambiguous. The V gene's germline CDR1 is KGHDR and CDR2 SFDVKD. This CDR3 is 14 amino acids long. V lost 0 bases and J lost 5, with 7 bases in between. CDR3 coding DNA: TGTGCCACCAGTGATTTGACAGCTTATCAGCCCCAGCATTTT. Protein product: CATSDLTAYQPQHF.

The rearrangement uses TRBV28 and TRBJ2-7; TRBD1 aligns across 9 bases. The CDR3 length is 15 residues. Losses at the gene ends were 4 bases for V and 6 bases for J; bases not matched to a gene: 10. Germline CDR1 reads MDHEN; CDR2 reads SYDVKM. CDR3 nucleotides: TGTGCCAGCAGTTACAGGGGGCGACGGCGGGGCGAGCAGTACTTC. Its protein product is CASSYRGRRRGEQYF.

The CDR3 DNA is TGTGCCAGCAGAGGACCGACAGGGGAGAGGGCTACGCAGTATTTT. It specifies CASRGPTGERATQYF. The chain links TRBV7-9 to TRBJ2-3; 8 nucleotides match TRBD1. After removal of 6 bases from V and 8 bases from J, the junction contained 13 bases not matched to a gene. The CDR3 contains 15 residues. Per the germline V gene, CDR1 is SEHNR and CDR2 is FQNEAQ (reference sequence). The full variable domain, in which reference TRBV7-9 and TRBJ2-3 provide the parts outside the CDR3, is DTGVSQNPRHKITKRGQNVTFRCDPISEHNRLYWYRQTLGQGPEFLTYFQNEAQLEKSRLLSDRFSAERPKGSFSTLEIQRTEQGDSAMYLCASRGPTGERATQYFGPGTRLTVL.

This clonotype came up many times. The V call is TRBV20-1, the J call TRBJ2-7; TRBD1 agrees at 10 bases. The length of the CDR3 is 13 residues. With 6 bases clipped from V and 3 bases from J, the junction kept 5 bases outside the gene matches. CDR1 is DFQATT and CDR2 is SNEGSKA in the germline V gene (reference sequence). The CDR3 here is CSAHRDRGYEQYF. The CDR3 nucleotides are TGCAGTGCCCACCGGGACAGGGGCTACGAGCAGTACTTC.

This clonotype was detected ten times or more. J is TRBJ2-2 and V is TRBV9; D gene uncertain. V was shortened by 0 bases and J by 4 bases, with 4 bases between the two germline ends. This CDR3 has 13 amino acids. Germline CDR1 is SGDLS and CDR2 is YYNGEE. This CDR3 reads CASSVGATGELFF. CDR3 coding DNA: TGTGCCAGCAGCGTAGGCGCCACCGGGGAGCTGTTTTTT.

This clonotype was counted ten times or more. The V call is TRBV2, the J call TRBJ2-1; TRBD1 agrees at 12 bases. V gave up 8 bases and J gave up 4 bases; unmatched junction bases: 15. Germline-derived CDR1 and CDR2 are SNHLY and FYNNEI. This CDR3 is 18 amino acids long. This CDR3 reads CASPGQGARRPIYNEQFF. CDR3 nucleotide sequence: TGTGCCAGCCCGGGACAGGGGGCGCGTCGCCCCATTTACAATGAGCAGTTCTTC.

This clonotype was counted at least ten times. The chain has TRBV27 and TRBJ2-3; D unclear. Germline CDR1 reads MNHEY; CDR2 reads SMNVEV (reference sequence). V lost 2 bases and J 4 bases, leaving 7 bases between the germline ends. The CDR3 has 13 amino acids. CDR3 region: CASSLNRPDTQYF. CDR3 DNA sequence: TGTGCCAGCAGTTTAAATAGACCAGATACGCAGTATTTT.

The sample holds many counts of this clonotype. The J gene is TRBJ2-3, the V gene TRBV20-1; 7 bases match TRBD1. Germline CDR1 and CDR2: DFQATT and SNEGSKA (reference sequence). The J segment lost 7 bases and the V segment lost 0 bases, leaving 10 bases of the junction unmatched. There are 15 residues in the CDR3. CDR3 coding DNA: TGCAGTGCTAGAGATCGACAGGGAGCGAGGAATACGCAGTATTTT. This gives the protein CSARDRQGARNTQYF.

This clonotype showed up many times. The chain carries TRBV6-2 or TRBV6-3 and TRBJ1-1; perhaps TRBD1 as D (6 bases). CDR3 size: 14 residues. Trimming pared 0 bases from V and 6 bases from J, leaving 11 bases between. The germline CDR1 and CDR2 sequences are MNHEY and SVGEGT. CDR3 protein: CASSYSYRASEAFF. CDR3 DNA: TGTGCCAGCAGTTACTCGTACAGGGCCTCTGAAGCTTTCTTT.

This clonotype was found many times. The CDR3 sequence: CASSFTRGLNTGELFF. In nucleotides, the CDR3 is TGTGCCAGCAGTTTTACCCGGGGCCTCAACACCGGGGAGCTGTTTTTT. The chain joins TRBV12-3 or TRBV12-4 to TRBJ2-2; D is tentatively TRBD1 or TRBD2 (5 bases each). Deletions cut 3 bases from V and 2 bases from J, with 13 bases between. This CDR3 comprises 16 residues.

This clonotype was picked up many times. The chain links TRBV6-5 to TRBJ1-2, with no clear D. V gave up 2 bases and J gave up 2 bases, with 9 bases separating them. CDR3 length: 14 amino acids. Germline CDR1 and CDR2: MNHEY and SVGAGI. CDR3 protein: CASSYDRLNYGYTF. Here the CDR3 DNA reads TGTGCCAGCAGTTACGATCGACTGAACTATGGCTACACCTTC.

This clonotype came up many times. The rearrangement joins TRBV12-3 or TRBV12-4 to TRBJ2-7; D assignment may be TRBD1 or TRBD2 (6 bases each). The length of the CDR3 is 14 residues. V shed 5 bases and J shed 6 bases, with 17 bases lying between them. The CDR3 coding sequence is TGTGCCAGCAGTCCCCGCTGGGGGGCGGGCGAGCAGTACTTC. Encoded protein: CASSPRWGAGEQYF.

The V and J genes are TRBV5-5 and TRBJ2-5; no clear D. The CDR3 is 13 residues long. The V gene lost 4 bases and the J gene lost 5 bases, with 12 bases spanning the gap. The germline V gene encodes CDR1 SGHKS and CDR2 YYEKEE (reference sequence). The CDR3 region has the DNA TGTGCCAGCAGCCTAGACCCGAGGGAGACCCAGTACTTC. Residues: CASSLDPRETQYF. Using reference TRBV5-5 and TRBJ2-5 for the parts outside the CDR3, the full variable domain is DAGVTQSPTHLIKTRGQQVTLRCSPISGHKSVSWYQQVLGQGPQFIFQYYEKEERGRGNFPDRFSARQFPNYSSELNVNALLLGDSALYLCASSLDPRETQYFGPGTRLLVL.

The chain uses TRBV28 and TRBJ2-1; D is unclear. Germline V lookup: CDR1 MDHEN, CDR2 SYDVKM. The CDR3 is 13 amino acids. V was shortened by 7 bases and J by 7 bases, with 14 bases between the two germline ends. The CDR3: CASTRPFKNEQFF. DNA for the CDR3: TGTGCCAGCACGAGGCCTTTTAAGAATGAGCAGTTCTTC.

This clonotype has at least ten counts. The chain couples TRBV10-3 to TRBJ2-3; 8 nucleotides match TRBD2. This CDR3 has 16 amino acids. Trimming removed 7 bases from V and 2 bases from J; junction bases left unmatched: 11. CDR1 and CDR2 from the germline V gene are ENHRY and SYGVKD. CDR3 sequence reads: CAIMEGGSGDTDTQYF. The DNA of the CDR3 is TGTGCCATCATGGAGGGGGGTAGCGGGGACACAGATACGCAGTATTTT.

The V and J genes are TRBV20-1 and TRBJ1-5, with a possible D match to TRBD1 (5 bases). The length of the CDR3 is 15 residues. Trimming took 3 bases from V and 6 from J, leaving 18 bases between them. Looked up from germline, CDR1 is DFQATT and CDR2 is SNEGSKA (reference sequence). The CDR3 sequence is CSASPLPQEGQPQHF. The CDR3 DNA sequence: TGCAGTGCTAGTCCCCTACCACAGGAAGGTCAGCCCCAGCATTTT.

This clonotype was recorded at least ten times. V usage is TRBV25-1 and J usage is TRBJ2-6; no definite D call. Trimming took 0 bases from V and 0 from J, leaving 3 bases between them. The CDR3 is made up of 15 amino acids. CDR1 and CDR2 (germline): MGHDK, SYGVNS. The CDR3 region has the DNA TGTGCCAGCAGTGAATACAGCTCTGGGGCCAACGTCCTGACTTTC. Encoded protein: CASSEYSSGANVLTF. The entire variable domain, with the rest obtained from reference TRBV25-1 and TRBJ2-6, is as follows: EADIYQTPRYLVIGTGKKITLECSQTMGHDKMYWYQQDPGMELHLIHYSYGVNSTEKGDLSSESTVSRIRTEHFPLTLESARPSHTSQYLCASSEYSSGANVLTFGAGSRLTVL.